This T cell receptor beta chain emerged from a study of identical twins. Germline trimming cut 7 bases from V and 3 bases from J; bases unmatched to any gene: 7. Germline V gene data show CDR1 as MNHNS and CDR2 as SASEGT. CDR3 size: 16 residues. TCRdb reprocessed the 5' RACE reads with MiXCR, giving one entry per CDR3 protein. Among about 690,000 distinct CDR3 sequences listed, 5.5% to 6.5% were seen once. Every one of the donors was a healthy Caucasian. This clonotype was seen at least ten times. As yet, its antigen is unknown. General observations from the study: Findings came from cross-sectional statistics, without long-term follow-up of donors.

The source material was naive T cells sorted from blood. This sequence joins TRBV6-1 and TRBJ2-4, with 12 positions matching TRBD2. This clonotype was sampled from a man aged 18 to 30 in good health. CDR3 DNA sequence: TGTGCCAGCACGGCGGCTAGCGGGGGGGTCAAAAACATTCAGTACTTC. It encodes CASTAASGGVKNIQYF.